Given below is one T cell receptor (beta chain) in context. Sequencing used immunoSEQ multiplex PCR; TCRdb keeps in-frame clones, though not all of them. The sample contains some 2.3 million clones, just over 90% of which appear only once. Germline trimming cut 5 bases from V and 3 bases from J; bases unmatched to any gene: 7. This CDR3 region has 15 residues. Per the germline V gene, CDR1 is MNHEY and CDR2 is SMNVEV (reference sequence). This entry is derived from a study of shared clonotypes between healthy human individuals. The sample consisted of naive CD4+ T cells from PBMCs. Subset meaning: CD45RA+ positively selected. This clonotype was obtained from a young man in good health. Some clones in this sample may be carry-over from other donors' samples. The gene calls are TRBV27 and TRBJ1-3; 7 positions agree with TRBD1. CDR3 bases: TGTGCCAGCAGTCTACAGGGGCTTGGTGGAAACACCATATATTTT. Residues: CASSLQGLGGNTIYF.